The sequence of this TCR beta chain was determined in a study of identical twins. The germline V gene encodes CDR1 ENHRY and CDR2 SYGVKD. This CDR3 has 16 residues. V was pared by 6 bases and J by 2 bases, with 9 bases of the junction left unmatched. TCRdb passed the 5' RACE reads through MiXCR, listing each CDR3 protein once. The table includes under 20,000 distinct CDR3 sequences, roughly 71% detected once. The chain has TRBV10-3 and TRBJ2-3; 9 nucleotides line up with TRBD2. What was sequenced was memory (CD45RO+) T cells sorted from blood. This sequence was found in a woman aged 18-29 years in good health. This table probably holds off-target reads from a library built for another chain. The CDR3 region is CAIRPTSGDSTDTQYF. The CDR3 region has the DNA TGTGCCATCAGGCCGACTAGCGGAGATTCCACAGATACGCAGTATTTT.